A single sample gave rise to the 21 T cell receptor beta chains below, sequenced in a study of memory CD8 T cells in hepatitis C reinfection. As for time point: pre-reinfection, 55 to 20 weeks before reinfection detection. TCR sequencing was done directly ex vivo on sorted cells, without expansion in vitro. Sequencing was performed with immunoSEQ multiplex PCR; in TCRdb, only in-frame clones are kept and a portion is missing. Counted here are just over 50,000 clones, 89% occurring once; the ten biggest clones make up roughly 1%. Sequencing input: naive CD8+ T cells sorted from blood. These receptors were obtained from a man younger than 35 with hepatitis C virus infection.

This chain connects TRBV5-1 to TRBJ2-2; 8 bases fit TRBD2. Germline V gene lookup returns CDR1 SGHRS and CDR2 YFSETQ. V was clipped by 3 bases and J by 6 bases; unmatched bases: 4. The CDR3 extends over 14 amino acids. The CDR3: CASSSGGGPGELFF. Written as DNA, the CDR3 is TGCGCCAGCAGCTCGGGAGGGGGTCCCGGGGAGCTGTTTTTT.

The chain combines TRBV6-6 with TRBJ1-2; 9 bases match TRBD1. Looked up from germline, CDR1 is MNHNY and CDR2 is SVGAGI (reference sequence). There are 13 residues in the CDR3. J gave up 8 bases and V 6 bases, and 7 bases lay outside the gene matches. CDR3: CASSRGTGNGYTF. The CDR3 nucleotides are TGTGCCAGCAGCCGGGGGACAGGGAACGGCTACACCTTC.

The CDR3 spells CASSLYRGNEQFF. The CDR3 bases are TGTGCCAGCAGCTTATACCGAGGCAATGAGCAGTTCTTC. V gene TRBV7-3 combines with J gene TRBJ2-1; no clear D gene. From germline, CDR1 is SGHTA and CDR2 FQGTGA. V shed 2 bases and J shed 6 bases, with 8 bases lying between them. This CDR3 comprises 13 residues.

The chain links TRBV2 to TRBJ2-7; the match to TRBD2 covers 10 bases. This CDR3 comprises 13 residues. Losses at the gene ends were 6 bases for V and 1 base for J; bases not matched to a gene: 0. The germline V gene encodes CDR1 SNHLY and CDR2 FYNNEI. CDR3: CASRGLASYEQYF. In DNA, the CDR3 is TGTGCCAGCAGGGGACTAGCGTCCTACGAGCAGTACTTC.

This chain links TRBV7-8 with TRBJ2-5, with 9 positions matching TRBD1. The junction had 5 bases not matched to a gene; V was cut back by 1 base and J by 5 bases. The CDR3 is 15 residues long. Germline V gene lookup returns CDR1 SGHVS and CDR2 FQNEAQ. As DNA, the CDR3 is TGTGCCAGCAGCTTAGAGGGACAGGGTCAGGAGACCCAGTACTTC. It yields the protein CASSLEGQGQETQYF.

The V and J genes are TRBV27 and TRBJ1-6, with D uncertain. In germline, CDR1 is MNHEY, CDR2 SMNVEV (reference sequence). This CDR3 contains 15 residues. Between the trimmed V and J ends, which lost 3 bases and 10 bases, there was a span of 16 bases. Here the CDR3 reads CASSLIYPPKSPLHF. CDR3 bases: TGTGCCAGCAGTTTGATCTACCCACCGAAGTCACCCCTCCACTTT.

CDR3 amino acids: CASSLYRGYEQYF. CDR3 sequence (DNA): TGTGCCAGCAGTTTATATAGGGGGTACGAGCAGTACTTC. The chain employs TRBV27 and TRBJ2-7; a possible D gene is TRBD1 (6 bases). This CDR3 has 13 amino acids. Germline CDR1 and CDR2: MNHEY and SMNVEV (reference sequence). Trimming took 1 base from V and 4 from J, leaving 8 bases between them.

The chain couples TRBV6-5 to TRBJ2-1; 8 nucleotides match TRBD2. Per germline, CDR1 MNHEY and CDR2 SVGAGI. The CDR3 is 13 amino acids. V trimming: 5 bases; J trimming: 6 bases; junction bases outside the gene matches: 3. The CDR3 DNA reads as TGTGCCAGCAGTCGGGGGGGAGGCAATGAGCAGTTCTTC. This sequence encodes CASSRGGGNEQFF.

The chain employs TRBV11-2 and TRBJ2-2, with 12 bases lining up with TRBD2. CDR1 SGHAT and CDR2 FQNNGV come from the germline V gene. The V and J ends lost 2 bases and 0 bases, in that order; junction bases with no gene match: 4. The CDR3 runs to 18 residues. As DNA, the CDR3 is TGTGCCAGCAGCTTACATGGACTAGCGGGAACGAACACCGGGGAGCTGTTTTTT. This encodes CASSLHGLAGTNTGELFF.

The V and J genes are TRBV4-1 and TRBJ1-2; 7 bases align to TRBD1. V was pared by 0 bases and J by 4 bases, with 5 bases of the junction left unmatched. Germline V gene data show CDR1 as MGHRA and CDR2 as YSYEKL. CDR3 size: 15 residues. The CDR3 region is CASSQERTGTYGYTF. Here the CDR3 DNA reads TGCGCCAGCAGCCAAGAAAGGACAGGAACCTATGGCTACACCTTC.

The V call is TRBV10-3, the J call TRBJ2-7; 9 bases are a match to TRBD1. Germline CDR1 reads ENHRY; CDR2 reads SYGVKD. The CDR3 is 14 residues long. J was trimmed by 3 bases and V by 7 bases; bases with no gene match: 7. The CDR3 sequence: CAIKRQGEYYEQYF. The DNA of the CDR3 is TGTGCCATCAAGAGACAGGGGGAATACTACGAGCAGTACTTC.

The CDR3 here is CASWGEAGAEELFF. The CDR3 DNA reads as TGCGCCAGCTGGGGGGAAGCGGGGGCCGAGGAGCTGTTTTTT. The chain employs TRBV5-1 and TRBJ2-2, with 8 bases that match TRBD2. V gave up 7 bases and J gave up 10 bases; unmatched junction bases: 12. Per germline, CDR1 SGHRS and CDR2 YFSETQ. This CDR3 has 14 amino acids.

V and J are TRBV5-1 and TRBJ2-7; 7 nucleotides agree with TRBD1. CDR3 length: 14 residues. The germline CDR1 and CDR2 sequences are SGHRS and YFSETQ. Trimming cost V 5 bases and J 3 bases; bases outside gene matches: 8. The CDR3 DNA follows: TGCGCCAGCAGTAGCTTTTCAGGGGGCTACGAGCAGTACTTC. Protein product: CASSSFSGGYEQYF.

The chain couples TRBV9 to TRBJ1-6; 9 bases are a match to TRBD1. V gave up 3 bases and J gave up 8 bases; unmatched junction bases: 6. The germline CDR1 and CDR2 sequences are SGDLS and YYNGEE. This CDR3 is built from 15 residues. The CDR3 sequence: CASSATGGGYSPLHF. The DNA for the CDR3 is TGTGCCAGCAGCGCTACAGGGGGCGGTTATTCACCCCTCCACTTT. The variable domain in full, completed from reference TRBV9 and TRBJ1-6, reads DSGVTQTPKHLITATGQRVTLRCSPRSGDLSVYWYQQSLDQGLQFLIQYYNGEERAKGNILERFSAQQFPDLHSELNLSSLELGDSALYFCASSATGGGYSPLHFGNGTRLTVT.

The genes are TRBV27 and TRBJ2-7, with 8 bases matching TRBD2. This CDR3 is built from 13 residues. The ends lost 5 bases at V and 5 bases at J; junction bases unmatched: 5. Germline loops: CDR1 MNHEY, CDR2 SMNVEV (reference sequence). CDR3 DNA sequence: TGTGCCAGCAGTACCAGCGGGAGACACGAGCAGTACTTC. Translating gives CASSTSGRHEQYF.

The genes are TRBV13 and TRBJ2-2; 8 bases are a match to TRBD2. V trimming: 0 bases; J trimming: 7 bases; junction bases outside the gene matches: 4. Germline assignment: CDR1 PRHDT and CDR2 FYEKMQ (reference sequence). The length of the CDR3 is 15 residues. The CDR3 bases are TGTGCCAGCAGCTTAGGTCCGGGGGGGCTCGGGGAGCTGTTTTTT. Translated: CASSLGPGGLGELFF.

The chain recombines TRBV2 with TRBJ2-1; D remains ambiguous. The CDR3 loop spans 15 amino acids. Trimming pared 4 bases from V and 3 bases from J, leaving 13 bases between. Germline V CDR1 and CDR2: SNHLY, FYNNEI. CDR3 loop: CASSAYDFNYNEQFF. CDR3 in DNA: TGTGCCAGCAGTGCTTACGACTTCAACTACAATGAGCAGTTCTTC.

This chain joins TRBV10-3 and TRBJ1-1; 8 nucleotides agree with TRBD1. Per germline, CDR1 ENHRY and CDR2 SYGVKD. V lost 3 bases and J lost 1; bases outside the gene matches: 4. The CDR3 spans 15 residues. The CDR3, as DNA: TGTGCCATCAGTGAAGGGACAGGAGGGAACACTGAAGCTTTCTTT. This sequence encodes CAISEGTGGNTEAFF.

The chain uses TRBV6-6 and TRBJ2-5; D may be TRBD2 (5 bases). The germline V gene has CDR1 MNHNY and CDR2 SVGAGI (reference sequence). Trimming took 0 bases from V and 2 from J, leaving 13 bases between them. The CDR3 spans 16 residues. The CDR3 reads CASSYSKERSQETQYF. The CDR3 nucleotides are TGTGCCAGCAGTTACTCAAAGGAGCGGAGTCAAGAGACCCAGTACTTC.

The rearrangement links TRBV9 to TRBJ1-6; D call uncertain. V lost 3 bases and J 0 bases, leaving 13 bases between the germline ends. The CDR3 is 17 amino acids. CDR1 is SGDLS, CDR2 YYNGEE, per germline. This CDR3 reads CASSAHGGNSYNSPLHF. In DNA, the CDR3 is TGTGCCAGCAGCGCCCATGGAGGGAACTCCTATAATTCACCCCTCCACTTT. The whole variable domain, remainder taken from reference TRBV9 and TRBJ1-6, is DSGVTQTPKHLITATGQRVTLRCSPRSGDLSVYWYQQSLDQGLQFLIQYYNGEERAKGNILERFSAQQFPDLHSELNLSSLELGDSALYFCASSAHGGNSYNSPLHFGNGTRLTVT.

V is TRBV4-1 and J is TRBJ1-4; 7 nucleotides align to TRBD1. The CDR3 spans 15 residues. Germline-derived CDR1 and CDR2 are MGHRA and YSYEKL. V was clipped by 4 bases and J by 7 bases; unmatched bases: 9. CDR3 bases: TGCGCCAGCAGCCCGGGGGAAGGGGGCGGTGAAAAACTGTTTTTT. Protein product: CASSPGEGGGEKLFF.